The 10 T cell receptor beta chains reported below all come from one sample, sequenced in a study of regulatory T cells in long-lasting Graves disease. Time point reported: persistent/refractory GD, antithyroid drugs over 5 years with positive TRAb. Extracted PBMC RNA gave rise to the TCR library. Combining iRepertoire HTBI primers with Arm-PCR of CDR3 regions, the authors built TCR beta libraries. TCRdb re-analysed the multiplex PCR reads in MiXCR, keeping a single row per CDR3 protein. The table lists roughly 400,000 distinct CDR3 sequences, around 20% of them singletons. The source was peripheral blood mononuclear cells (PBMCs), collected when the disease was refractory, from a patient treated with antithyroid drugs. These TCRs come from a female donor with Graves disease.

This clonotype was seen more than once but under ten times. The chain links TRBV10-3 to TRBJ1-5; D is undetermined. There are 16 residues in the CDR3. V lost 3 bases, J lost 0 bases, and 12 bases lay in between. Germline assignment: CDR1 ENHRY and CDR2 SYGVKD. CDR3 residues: CAISDPTRNSNQPQHF. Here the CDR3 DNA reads TGTGCCATCAGTGATCCAACGAGGAATAGCAATCAGCCCCAGCATTTT.

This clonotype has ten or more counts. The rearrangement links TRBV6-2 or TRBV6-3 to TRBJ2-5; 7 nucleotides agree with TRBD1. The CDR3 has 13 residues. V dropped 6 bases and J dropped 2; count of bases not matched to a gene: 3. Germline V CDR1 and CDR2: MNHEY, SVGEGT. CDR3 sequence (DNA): TGTGCCAGCAGATTGACAGGGCAAGAGACCCAGTACTTC. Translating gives CASRLTGQETQYF.

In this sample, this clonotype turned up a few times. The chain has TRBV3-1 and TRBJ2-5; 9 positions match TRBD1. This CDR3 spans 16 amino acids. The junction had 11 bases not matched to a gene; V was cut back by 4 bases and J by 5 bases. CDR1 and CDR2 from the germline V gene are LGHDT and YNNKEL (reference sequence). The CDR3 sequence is CASSPVGTGNRETQYF. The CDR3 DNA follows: TGTGCCAGCAGCCCCGTAGGGACAGGGAATAGGGAGACCCAGTACTTC.

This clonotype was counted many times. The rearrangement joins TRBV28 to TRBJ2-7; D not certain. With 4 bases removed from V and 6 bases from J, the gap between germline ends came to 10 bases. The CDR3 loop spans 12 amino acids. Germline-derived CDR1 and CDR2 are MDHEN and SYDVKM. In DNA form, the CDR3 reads TGTGCCAGCAGTTCCGATCTCCCCGAGCAGTACTTC. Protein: CASSSDLPEQYF.

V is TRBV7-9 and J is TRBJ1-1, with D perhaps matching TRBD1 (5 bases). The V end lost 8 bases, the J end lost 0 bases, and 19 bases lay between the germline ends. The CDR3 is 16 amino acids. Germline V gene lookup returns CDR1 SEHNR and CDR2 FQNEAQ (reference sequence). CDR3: CASGDVPGNMNTEAFF. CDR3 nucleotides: TGTGCCAGCGGCGACGTCCCAGGGAACATGAACACTGAAGCTTTCTTT. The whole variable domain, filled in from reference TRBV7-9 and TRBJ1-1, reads DTGVSQNPRHKITKRGQNVTFRCDPISEHNRLYWYRQTLGQGPEFLTYFQNEAQLEKSRLLSDRFSAERPKGSFSTLEIQRTEQGDSAMYLCASGDVPGNMNTEAFFGQGTRLTVV.

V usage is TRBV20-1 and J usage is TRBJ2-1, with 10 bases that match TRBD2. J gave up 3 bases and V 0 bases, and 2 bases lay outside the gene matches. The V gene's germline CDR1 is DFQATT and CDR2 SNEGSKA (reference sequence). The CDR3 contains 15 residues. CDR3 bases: TGCAGTGCTAGAGATACTAGCGGGAACTACAATGAGCAGTTCTTC. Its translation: CSARDTSGNYNEQFF.

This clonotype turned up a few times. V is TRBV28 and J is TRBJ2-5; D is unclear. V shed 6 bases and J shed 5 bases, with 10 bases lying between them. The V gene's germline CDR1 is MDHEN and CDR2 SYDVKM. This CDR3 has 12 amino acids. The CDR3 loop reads CASSGSMETQYF. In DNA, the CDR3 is TGTGCCAGCAGCGGTAGCATGGAGACCCAGTACTTC.

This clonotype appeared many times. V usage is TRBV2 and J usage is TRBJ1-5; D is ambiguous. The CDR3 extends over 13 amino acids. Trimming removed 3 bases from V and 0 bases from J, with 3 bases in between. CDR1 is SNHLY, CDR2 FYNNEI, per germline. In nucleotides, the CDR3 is TGTGCCAGCAGTGATCGTAGCAATCAGCCCCAGCATTTT. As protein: CASSDRSNQPQHF.

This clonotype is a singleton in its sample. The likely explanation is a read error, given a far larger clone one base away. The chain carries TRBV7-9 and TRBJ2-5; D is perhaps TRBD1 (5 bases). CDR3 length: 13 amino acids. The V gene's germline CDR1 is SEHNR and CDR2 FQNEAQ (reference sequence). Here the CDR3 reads CASSLGAVETQHF. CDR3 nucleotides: TGTGCCAGCAGTCTAGGGGCGGTAGAGACCCAGCACTTC.

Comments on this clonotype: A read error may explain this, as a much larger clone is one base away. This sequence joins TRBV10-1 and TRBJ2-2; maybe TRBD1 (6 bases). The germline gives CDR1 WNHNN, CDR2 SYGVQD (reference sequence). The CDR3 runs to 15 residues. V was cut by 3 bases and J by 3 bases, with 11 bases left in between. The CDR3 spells CASSEEQGYTGELFF. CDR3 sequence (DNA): TGCGCCAGCAGTGAAGAACAGGGTTACACCGGGGAGCTGTTTTTT.